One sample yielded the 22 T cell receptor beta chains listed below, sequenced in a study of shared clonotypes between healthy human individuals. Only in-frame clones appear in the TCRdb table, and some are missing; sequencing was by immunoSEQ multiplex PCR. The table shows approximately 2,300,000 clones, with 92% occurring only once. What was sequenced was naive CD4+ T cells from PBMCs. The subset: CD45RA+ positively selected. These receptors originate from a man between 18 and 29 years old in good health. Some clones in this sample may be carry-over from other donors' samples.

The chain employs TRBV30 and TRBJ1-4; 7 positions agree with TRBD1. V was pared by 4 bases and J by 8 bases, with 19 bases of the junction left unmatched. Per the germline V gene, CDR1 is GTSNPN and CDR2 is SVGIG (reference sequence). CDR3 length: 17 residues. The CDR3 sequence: CAWNTFVEGARREKLFF. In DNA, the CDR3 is TGTGCCTGGAATACCTTTGTCGAGGGGGCGAGGAGGGAAAAACTGTTTTTT.

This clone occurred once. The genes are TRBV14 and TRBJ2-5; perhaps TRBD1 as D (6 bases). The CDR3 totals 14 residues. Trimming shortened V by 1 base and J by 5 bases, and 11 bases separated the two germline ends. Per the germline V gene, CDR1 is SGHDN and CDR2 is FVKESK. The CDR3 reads CASSQATGWETQYF. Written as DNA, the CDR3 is TGTGCCAGCAGCCAAGCCACAGGGTGGGAGACCCAGTACTTC.

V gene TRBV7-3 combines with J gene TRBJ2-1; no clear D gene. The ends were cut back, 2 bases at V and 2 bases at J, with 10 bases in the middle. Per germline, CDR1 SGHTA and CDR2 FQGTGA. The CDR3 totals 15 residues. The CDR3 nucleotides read TGTGCCAGCAGCTTAGATCCATCCACCTACAATGAGCAGTTCTTC. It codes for CASSLDPSTYNEQFF.

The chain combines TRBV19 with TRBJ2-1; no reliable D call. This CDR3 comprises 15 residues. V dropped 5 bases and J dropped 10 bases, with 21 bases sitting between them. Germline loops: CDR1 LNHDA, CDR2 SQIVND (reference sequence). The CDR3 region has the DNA TGTGCCAGTAGTCTACGAACTAATCAAGCCAGGGAGCAGTTCTTC. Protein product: CASSLRTNQAREQFF.

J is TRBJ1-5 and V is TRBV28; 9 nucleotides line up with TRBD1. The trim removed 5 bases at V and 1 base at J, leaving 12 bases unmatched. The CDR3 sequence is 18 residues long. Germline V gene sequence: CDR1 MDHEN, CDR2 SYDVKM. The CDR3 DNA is TGTGCCAGCAGTGCCGGGACAGGGTGGCCCTCGAGCAATCAGCCCCAGCATTTT. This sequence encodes CASSAGTGWPSSNQPQHF. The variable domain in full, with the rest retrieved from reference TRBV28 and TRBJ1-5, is DVKVTQSSRYLVKRTGEKVFLECVQDMDHENMFWYRQDPGLGLRLIYFSYDVKMKEKGDIPEGYSVSREKKERFSLILESASTNQTSMYLCASSAGTGWPSSNQPQHFGDGTRLSIL.

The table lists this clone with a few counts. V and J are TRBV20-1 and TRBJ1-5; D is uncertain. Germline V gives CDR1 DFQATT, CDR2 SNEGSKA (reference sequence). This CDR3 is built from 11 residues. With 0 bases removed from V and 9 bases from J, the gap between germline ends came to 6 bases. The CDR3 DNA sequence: TGCAGTGCTAGAGATAGTGGGCCCCAGCATTTT. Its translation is CSARDSGPQHF.

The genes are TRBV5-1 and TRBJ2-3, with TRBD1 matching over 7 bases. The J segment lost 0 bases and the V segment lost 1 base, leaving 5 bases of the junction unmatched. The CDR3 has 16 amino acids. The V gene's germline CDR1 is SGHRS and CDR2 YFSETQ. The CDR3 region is CASSLLGGTSTDTQYF. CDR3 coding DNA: TGCGCCAGCAGCTTGCTAGGGGGCACTAGCACAGATACGCAGTATTTT.

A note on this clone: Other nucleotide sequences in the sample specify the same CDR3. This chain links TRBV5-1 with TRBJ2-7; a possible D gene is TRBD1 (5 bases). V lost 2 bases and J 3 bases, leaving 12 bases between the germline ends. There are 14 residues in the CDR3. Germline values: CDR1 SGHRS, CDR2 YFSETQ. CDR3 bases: TGCGCCAGCAGCTTAGGGCAGGGCTACTACGAGCAGTACTTC. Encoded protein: CASSLGQGYYEQYF. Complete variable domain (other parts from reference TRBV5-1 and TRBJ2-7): KAGVTQTPRYLIKTRGQQVTLSCSPISGHRSVSWYQQTPGQGLQFLFEYFSETQRNKGNFPGRFSGRQFSNSRSEMNVSTLELGDSALYLCASSLGQGYYEQYFGPGTRLTVT.

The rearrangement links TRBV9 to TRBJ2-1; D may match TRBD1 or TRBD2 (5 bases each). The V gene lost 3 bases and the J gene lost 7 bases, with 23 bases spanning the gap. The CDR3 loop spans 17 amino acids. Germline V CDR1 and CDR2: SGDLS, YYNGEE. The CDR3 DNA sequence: TGTGCCAGCAGCGCTTACGGATCCGCCGGGACCAGAAATGAGCAGTTCTTC. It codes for CASSAYGSAGTRNEQFF.

CDR3 region: CASRRPPSYEQYF. Here the CDR3 DNA reads TGTGCCAGCAGACGCCCCCCCTCCTACGAGCAGTACTTC. V gene TRBV5-8 combines with J gene TRBJ2-7; no clear D. CDR1 and CDR2 (germline): SGHTS, YDEGEE. Trimming removed 5 bases from V and 0 bases from J, with 9 bases in between. The CDR3 sequence is 13 residues long.

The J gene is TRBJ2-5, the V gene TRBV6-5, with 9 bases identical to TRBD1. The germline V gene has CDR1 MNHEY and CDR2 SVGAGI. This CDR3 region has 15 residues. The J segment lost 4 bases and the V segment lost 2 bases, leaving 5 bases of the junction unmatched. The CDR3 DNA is TGTGCCAGCAGTTACGCGACAGGGGGTTCAGAGACCCAGTACTTC. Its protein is CASSYATGGSETQYF.

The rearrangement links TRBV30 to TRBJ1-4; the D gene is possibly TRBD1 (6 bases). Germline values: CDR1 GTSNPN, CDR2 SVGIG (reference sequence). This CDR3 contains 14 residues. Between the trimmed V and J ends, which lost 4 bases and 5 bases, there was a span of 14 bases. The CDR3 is CAWNTGNGNEKLFF. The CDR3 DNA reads TGTGCCTGGAACACAGGGAACGGGAATGAAAAACTGTTTTTT.

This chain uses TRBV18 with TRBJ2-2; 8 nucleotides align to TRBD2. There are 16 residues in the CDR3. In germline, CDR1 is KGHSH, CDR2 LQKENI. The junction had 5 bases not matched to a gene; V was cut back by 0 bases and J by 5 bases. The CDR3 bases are TGTGCCAGCTCACCACCAGGCGGGAGGTTAACCGGGGAGCTGTTTTTT. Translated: CASSPPGGRLTGELFF.

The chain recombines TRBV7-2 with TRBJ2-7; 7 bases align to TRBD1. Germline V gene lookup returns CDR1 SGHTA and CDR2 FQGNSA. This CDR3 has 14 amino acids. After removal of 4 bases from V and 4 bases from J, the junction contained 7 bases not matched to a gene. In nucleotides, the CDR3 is TGTGCCAGCAGCTCCCAGGGGGTAAGGTACGAGCAGTACTTC. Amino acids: CASSSQGVRYEQYF.

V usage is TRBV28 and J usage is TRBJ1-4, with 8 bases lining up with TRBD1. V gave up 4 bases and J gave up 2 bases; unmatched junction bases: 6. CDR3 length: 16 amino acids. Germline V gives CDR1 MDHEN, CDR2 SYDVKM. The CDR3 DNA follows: TGTGCCAGCAGTTCGAGACAGGGGCCGACTAATGAAAAACTGTTTTTT. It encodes CASSSRQGPTNEKLFF.

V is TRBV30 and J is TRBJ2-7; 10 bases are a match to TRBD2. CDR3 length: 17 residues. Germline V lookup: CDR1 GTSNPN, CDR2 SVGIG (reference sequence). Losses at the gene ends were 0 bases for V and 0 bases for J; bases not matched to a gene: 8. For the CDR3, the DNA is TGTGCCTGGAGTGTACCGCTAGCGGGAGCCAGCTCCTACGAGCAGTACTTC. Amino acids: CAWSVPLAGASSYEQYF.

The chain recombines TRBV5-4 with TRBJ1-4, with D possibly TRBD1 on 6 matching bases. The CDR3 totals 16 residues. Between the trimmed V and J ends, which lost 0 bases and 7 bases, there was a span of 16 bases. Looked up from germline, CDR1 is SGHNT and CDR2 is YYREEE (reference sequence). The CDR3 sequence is CASSLDLLGGSEKLFF. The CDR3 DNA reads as TGTGCCAGCAGCTTGGATCTATTAGGGGGGAGTGAAAAACTGTTTTTT. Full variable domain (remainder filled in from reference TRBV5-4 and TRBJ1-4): ETGVTQSPTHLIKTRGQQVTLRCSSQSGHNTVSWYQQALGQGPQFIFQYYREEENGRGNFPPRFSGLQFPNYSSELNVNALELDDSALYLCASSLDLLGGSEKLFFGSGTQLSVL.

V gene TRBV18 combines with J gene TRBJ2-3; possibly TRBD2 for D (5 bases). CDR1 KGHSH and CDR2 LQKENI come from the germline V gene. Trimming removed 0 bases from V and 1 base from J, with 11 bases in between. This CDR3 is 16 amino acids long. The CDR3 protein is CASSPPVGRGTDTQYF. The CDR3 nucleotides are TGTGCCAGCTCACCACCTGTAGGGCGGGGCACAGATACGCAGTATTTT.

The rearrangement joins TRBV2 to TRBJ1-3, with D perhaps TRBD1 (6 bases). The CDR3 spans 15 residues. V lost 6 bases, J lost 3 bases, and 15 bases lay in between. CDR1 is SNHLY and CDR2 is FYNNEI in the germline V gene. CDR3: CASRVGSGDGNTIYF. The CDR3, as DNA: TGTGCCAGCAGAGTGGGGTCAGGGGATGGAAACACCATATATTTT.

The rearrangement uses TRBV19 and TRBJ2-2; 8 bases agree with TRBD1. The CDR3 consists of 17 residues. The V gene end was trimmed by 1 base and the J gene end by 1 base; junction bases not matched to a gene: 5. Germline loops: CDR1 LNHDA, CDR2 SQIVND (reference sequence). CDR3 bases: TGTGCCAGTAGTATAGGGACCGGGACAGGGAACACCGGGGAGCTGTTTTTT. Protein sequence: CASSIGTGTGNTGELFF.

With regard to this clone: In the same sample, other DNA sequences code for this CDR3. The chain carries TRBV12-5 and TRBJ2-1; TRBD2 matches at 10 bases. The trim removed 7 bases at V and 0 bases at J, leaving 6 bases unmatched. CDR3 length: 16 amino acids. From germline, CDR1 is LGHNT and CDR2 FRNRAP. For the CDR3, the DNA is TGTGCTAGTGCCCTTATAGCGGGAGGCTCCTACAATGAGCAGTTCTTC. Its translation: CASALIAGGSYNEQFF.

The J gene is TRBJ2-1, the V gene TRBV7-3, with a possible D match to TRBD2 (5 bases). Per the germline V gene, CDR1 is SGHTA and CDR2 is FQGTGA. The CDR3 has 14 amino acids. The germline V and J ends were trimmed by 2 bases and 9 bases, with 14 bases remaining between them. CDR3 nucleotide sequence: TGTGCCAGCAGCTTATTCGGGATCTCCACTGAGCAGTTCTTC. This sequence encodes CASSLFGISTEQFF.